Listed below are T cell receptor beta chains from one sample, sequenced in a study of shared clonotypes between healthy human individuals. Assay used: immunoSEQ multiplex PCR; TCRdb lists only in-frame clones, some missing. In the table there are roughly 2 million clones, less than 95% of which are singletons. The specimen sequenced was naive CD8+ T cells sorted from blood. These receptors came from a man aged 18 to 35 in good health. The CDR3 runs from the conserved cysteine through the conserved F or W. The D gene is left open where the match is weak. Some rows have no size entry. The others give once, few or many, or a class for an expanded clone.

V	size	D	J	length	CDR3	DNA
TRBV27	-	-	TRBJ2-7	14	CASRTAGAAYEQYF	TGTGCCAGCAGAACGGCAGGGGCTGCCTACGAGCAGTACTTC
TRBV28	-	-	TRBJ2-7	14	CASSSVLDDYEQYF	TGTGCCAGCAGTTCGGTTCTGGACGACTACGAGCAGTACTTC
TRBV30	once	TRBD1	TRBJ2-7	12	CAWGTGSYEQYF	TGTGCCTGGGGGACAGGTAGCTACGAGCAGTACTTC
TRBV27	-	-	TRBJ2-7	13	CASSYRNNYEQYF	TGTGCCAGCAGTTACAGGAACAATTACGAGCAGTACTTC
TRBV10-3	-	-	TRBJ1-5	13	CAMSRNYNQPQHF	TGTGCCATGTCCCGTAATTATAATCAGCCCCAGCATTTT
TRBV7-2	-	-	TRBJ2-7	15	CASSFQGPLLYEQYF	TGTGCCAGCAGCTTCCAGGGGCCCCTTCTCTACGAGCAGTACTTC
TRBV7-3	-	-	TRBJ2-1	17	CASSFAGAPGPYNEQFF	TGTGCCAGCAGCTTTGCCGGGGCCCCCGGCCCCTACAATGAGCAGTTCTTC
TRBV11-2	-	TRBD1	TRBJ2-7	15	CASSLMGQASYEQYF	TGTGCCAGCAGCTTAATGGGACAGGCTTCCTACGAGCAGTACTTC
TRBV11-2	-	-	TRBJ1-6	16	CASSLEAGSYNSPLHF	TGTGCCAGCAGCTTAGAGGCGGGGTCCTATAATTCACCCCTCCACTTT
TRBV19	-	-	TRBJ1-1	13	CASSPPGDTEAFF	TGTGCCAGTAGTCCTCCAGGTGACACTGAAGCTTTCTTT
TRBV2	once	-	TRBJ2-3	15	CASSDLDGGADTQYF	TGTGCCAGCAGTGATTTGGACGGAGGGGCAGATACGCAGTATTTT
TRBV19	-	TRBD1	TRBJ1-5	15	CASAQGAWSNQPQHF	TGTGCCAGTGCCCAGGGGGCATGGAGCAATCAGCCCCAGCATTTT
TRBV6-5	once	-	TRBJ2-7	13	CASSYESSYEQYF	TGTGCCAGCAGTTATGAGAGCTCCTACGAACAGTACTTC
TRBV9	-	TRBD1	TRBJ1-2	13	CASSVADRVGYTF	TGTGCCAGCAGCGTAGCCGACAGGGTTGGCTACACCTTC
TRBV5-6	once	-	TRBJ2-1	15	CASSARDRLTGEQFF	TGTGCCAGCAGCGCCCGGGACCGGCTTACCGGTGAGCAGTTCTTC
TRBV28	-	-	TRBJ2-7	12	CASSFGPYEQYF	TGTGCCAGCAGTTTTGGGCCATACGAGCAGTACTTC
TRBV18	-	-	TRBJ1-1	17	CASSPYTGGVLNTEAFF	TGTGCCAGCTCACCCTACACCGGAGGGGTCTTGAACACTGAAGCTTTCTTT
TRBV6-5	-	-	TRBJ1-1	13	CASSYSGGTEAFF	TGTGCCAGCAGTTACTCTGGAGGCACTGAAGCTTTCTTT
TRBV2	-	TRBD1	TRBJ1-5	14	CASSGTGLNQPQHF	TGTGCCAGCAGCGGGACAGGCCTCAATCAGCCCCAGCATTTT
TRBV30	-	TRBD1	TRBJ1-2	13	CAWSIGTGAGYTF	TGTGCCTGGAGTATCGGGACAGGCGCTGGCTACACCTTC
TRBV7-9	-	-	TRBJ2-5	15	CASSATKGHQETQYF	TGTGCCAGCAGCGCTACTAAGGGCCACCAAGAGACCCAGTACTTC
TRBV7-2	-	-	TRBJ2-7	14	CASSPLVDSYEQYF	TGTGCCAGCAGCCCCTTGGTCGACTCCTACGAGCAGTACTTC
TRBV6-1	-	-	TRBJ1-1	17	CASSEATPSWSGREAFF	TGTGCCAGCAGTGAAGCGACCCCCAGTTGGAGCGGGCGTGAAGCTTTCTTT
TRBV13	-	TRBD1	TRBJ1-2	15	CASSSGGTGNYGYTF	TGTGCCAGCAGCTCAGGGGGGACAGGCAATTATGGCTACACCTTC
TRBV11-2	-	-	TRBJ2-2	15	CASSTVRGAAGELFF	TGTGCCAGCAGTACCGTACGGGGCGCGGCCGGGGAGCTGTTTTTT
TRBV20-1	once	-	TRBJ2-1	11	CSARVAGWQFF	TGCAGTGCTAGAGTGGCGGGCTGGCAGTTCTTC
TRBV19	-	-	TRBJ2-5	15	CASSPLGGLMETQYF	TGTGCCAGTAGTCCCCTGGGGGGCTTGATGGAGACCCAGTACTTC
TRBV10-1	-	-	TRBJ2-7	13	CASSEAGTYEQYF	TGCGCCAGCAGTGAGGCCGGAACCTACGAGCAGTACTTC
TRBV2	-	TRBD1	TRBJ2-7	13	CASSNGQAPGQYF	TGTGCCAGCAGTAACGGACAGGCCCCTGGGCAGTACTTC
TRBV4-3	once	-	TRBJ2-7	16	CASTPFVGEATYEQYF	TGCGCCAGCACCCCATTTGTCGGGGAGGCGACCTACGAGCAGTACTTC
TRBV10-2	-	-	TRBJ2-7	15	CASSLPGTAGYEQYF	TGCGCCAGCAGCCTCCCAGGGACTGCCGGTTACGAGCAGTACTTC
TRBV5-1	once	TRBD1	TRBJ2-7	14	CASSARDRGYEQYF	TGCGCCAGCAGCGCCAGGGACAGGGGCTACGAGCAGTACTTC
TRBV4-3	-	TRBD1	TRBJ2-5	15	CASSRLTGELETQYF	TGCGCCAGCAGCCGACTAACAGGGGAATTAGAGACCCAGTACTTC
TRBV18	-	-	TRBJ2-5	13	CASSPPGGETQYF	TGTGCCAGCTCACCACCGGGCGGGGAGACCCAGTACTTC
TRBV2	-	TRBD2	TRBJ2-3	15	CASSEGLAGTDTQYF	TGTGCCAGCAGTGAAGGATTAGCGGGGACAGATACGCAGTATTTT
TRBV6-6	-	TRBD1	TRBJ2-5	16	CASSTGTGRSGETQYF	TGTGCCAGCAGTACGGGGACAGGGCGTTCCGGGGAGACCCAGTACTTC
TRBV19	-	-	TRBJ2-1	13	CASMGGLGNEQFF	TGTGCCAGTATGGGGGGGCTTGGCAATGAGCAGTTCTTC
TRBV27	-	-	TRBJ1-5	14	CASSLLGGYQPQHF	TGTGCCAGCAGTTTATTGGGGGGATACCAGCCCCAGCATTTT
TRBV7-3	once	-	TRBJ2-1	11	CASRTGTEQFF	TGTGCCAGCAGGACGGGGACTGAGCAGTTCTTC
TRBV4-1	-	-	TRBJ2-1	14	CASSQEQSINEQFF	TGCGCCAGCAGCCAAGAGCAGTCGATAAATGAGCAGTTCTTC
TRBV7-9	-	-	TRBJ2-7	15	CASSLVSDSSYEQYF	TGTGCCAGCAGCTTAGTCTCGGACAGCTCCTACGAGCAGTACTTC
TRBV13	-	-	TRBJ2-5	13	CASSRESQETQYF	TGTGCCAGCAGCCGCGAGTCCCAAGAGACCCAGTACTTC
TRBV6-5	-	-	TRBJ1-2	13	CASSEQGFYGYTF	TGTGCCAGCAGTGAACAGGGCTTCTATGGCTACACCTTC
TRBV30	-	-	TRBJ1-1	11	CAWSLDIEAFF	TGTGCCTGGAGCCTAGATATAGAAGCTTTCTTT
TRBV10-1	-	TRBD1	TRBJ2-1	12	CARDRVHNEQFF	TGCGCCAGGGACAGGGTGCACAATGAGCAGTTCTTC
TRBV27	once	TRBD1	TRBJ1-2	14	CASSSYRGNYGYTF	TGTGCCAGCAGTTCTTACAGGGGCAACTATGGCTACACCTTC
TRBV6-6	-	-	TRBJ1-2	13	CASSYAAAYGYTF	TGTGCCAGCAGTTACGCGGCAGCTTATGGCTACACCTTC
TRBV15	-	-	TRBJ1-1	13	CATQEGLNTEAFF	TGTGCCACCCAAGAGGGGCTGAACACTGAAGCTTTCTTT
TRBV7-2	-	-	TRBJ2-3	14	CASSFNLGADTQYF	TGTGCCAGCAGCTTTAATCTGGGGGCAGATACGCAGTATTTT